The clone carrying this T cell receptor (beta chain) was detected only once. The antigen is unknown. This sample was taken from a study of CD8+CD57+ T cells in acquired aplastic anemia. Across the whole study: Sorted CD4+ and CD8+ cells yielded approximately 3.4 ug of DNA on average. Study results and limitations: It was found that fewer than 35 CD8+ CDR3 sequences were shared between patients and controls.

CDR1 SGHRS and CDR2 YFSETQ come from the germline V gene. The CDR3 runs 15 residues. The V and J ends lost 4 bases and 6 bases, in that order; junction bases with no gene match: 9. Patients chosen for sequencing had CD8+CD57+ cells that had expanded, as shown by flow cytometry. Profiling that covered TCR beta VDJ and CDR3 relied on genomic DNA as its template. One entry per CDR3 protein, called by TCRdb with MiXCR from the reads. Of under 500,000 distinct CDR3 sequences listed, roughly 34% are singletons. The sample was sorted CD4+, CD8+, or CD8+CD57+ T cells (not recorded which) from PBMCs. V usage is TRBV5-1 and J usage is TRBJ2-1, with 8 bases lining up with TRBD2. This sequence originates from a human donor with aplastic anemia. The CDR3 reads CASSPGTRVSNEQFF. DNA of the CDR3: TGCGCCAGCAGCCCCGGGACTAGGGTATCCAATGAGCAGTTCTTC.